This passage covers 14 T cell receptor beta chains from one sample sequenced in a study of T cell repertoires in cytomegalovirus infection. Using its own MiXCR run on the reads, TCRdb lists one record per CDR3 protein. Of some 680,000 distinct CDR3 sequences detected, approximately 34% appear once; the ten largest clones hold around 3%. The sample was PBMCs. The origin of the receptors is a human donor in good health (CMV status not recorded). Some clones in this sample may be carry-over from other donors' samples.

In its sample, this clonotype was seen a few times. V gene TRBV7-2 combines with J gene TRBJ1-1; 7 bases match TRBD1. The germline gives CDR1 SGHTA, CDR2 FQGNSA. Trimming removed 6 bases from V and 8 bases from J; junction bases left unmatched: 6. The CDR3 is 12 amino acids. CDR3 nucleotide sequence: TGTGCCAGCAGGAAAAACAGGGGAGAAGCTTTCTTT. As protein: CASRKNRGEAFF.

The chain links TRBV11-2 to TRBJ1-2, with 8 bases fitting TRBD1. The CDR3 is made up of 15 amino acids. CDR1 is SGHAT, CDR2 FQNNGV, per germline. V gave up 0 bases and J gave up 8 bases; unmatched junction bases: 8. CDR3 in amino acids: CASSLEGQVAQGYTF. CDR3 sequence (DNA): TGTGCCAGCAGCTTAGAGGGACAGGTGGCTCAAGGCTACACCTTC.

Only a few counts were recorded for this clonotype. The rearrangement uses TRBV6-1 and TRBJ2-2; D tentatively reads TRBD1 or TRBD2 (5 bases each). Looked up from germline, CDR1 is MNHNS and CDR2 is SASEGT. The V gene lost 3 bases and the J gene lost 6 bases, with 11 bases spanning the gap. This CDR3 has 14 amino acids. The chain's CDR3 is CASSDLLGAGELFF. The CDR3, as DNA: TGTGCCAGCAGTGATTTACTGGGGGCCGGGGAGCTGTTTTTT.

In its sample, this clonotype was seen a few times. The rearrangement joins TRBV29-1 to TRBJ2-3; 9 bases are a match to TRBD1. The CDR3 runs 17 residues. Germline V gene lookup returns CDR1 SQVTM and CDR2 ANQGSEA. V shed 3 bases, J shed 2 bases, and the junction held 12 bases outside the gene matches. CDR3 residues: CSVEGPWTGETTDTQYF. CDR3 in DNA: TGCAGCGTTGAGGGTCCCTGGACAGGGGAGACCACAGATACGCAGTATTTT.

The table lists this clonotype with a count of one. A much larger clonotype is one base distant, so this may be a read error. This chain links TRBV7-8 with TRBJ1-5, with unresolved D. Germline V gene lookup returns CDR1 SGHVS and CDR2 FQNEAQ. V gave up 3 bases and J gave up 0 bases, with 15 bases separating them. CDR3 length equals 17 residues. This CDR3 reads CASSLALGQDSNQPQHF. In nucleotides, the CDR3 is TGTGCCAGCAGCTTGGCCTTAGGGCAGGATAGCAATCAGCCCCAGCATTTT.

The chain combines TRBV28 with TRBJ2-7, with D unclear. The germline gives CDR1 MDHEN, CDR2 SYDVKM. The V and J ends lost 3 bases and 4 bases respectively, with 16 bases between them. The CDR3 spans 15 residues. The DNA for the CDR3 is TGTGCCAGCAGTTTGACCCACGGTATCGGGTACGAGCAGTACTTC. Its protein is CASSLTHGIGYEQYF.

The V call is TRBV4-1, the J call TRBJ1-1; unclear D gene. The V gene lost 4 bases and the J gene lost 0 bases, with 12 bases spanning the gap. Germline V gene lookup returns CDR1 MGHRA and CDR2 YSYEKL. The CDR3 extends over 15 amino acids. The CDR3 is CASSPGLILNTEAFF. The CDR3 region has the DNA TGCGCCAGCAGCCCCGGTTTAATCCTGAACACTGAAGCTTTCTTT.

The chain recombines TRBV12-3 or TRBV12-4 with TRBJ1-2, with D unresolved. The V and J ends lost 10 bases and 6 bases respectively, with 15 bases between them. The CDR3 runs 12 residues. This CDR3 is CATEGRRDGYTF. Written as DNA, the CDR3 is TGTGCCACCGAGGGCCGGCGCGATGGCTACACCTTC.

The V and J genes are TRBV7-4 and TRBJ1-1; TRBD1 is a possible D gene (5 bases). The germline gives CDR1 SGHVT, CDR2 SQSDAQ. This CDR3 region has 14 residues. Trimming left V 10 bases short and J 1 base short, with 16 bases between. DNA of the CDR3: TGTGCCACCACGGGGGGGAGGCGGAACACTGAAGCTTTCTTT. Residues: CATTGGRRNTEAFF.

The chain recombines TRBV6-5 with TRBJ2-1, with 9 bases that match TRBD1. The junction had 7 bases not matched to a gene; V was cut back by 6 bases and J by 1 base. This CDR3 comprises 16 residues. Per the germline V gene, CDR1 is MNHEY and CDR2 is SVGAGI. The CDR3 region has the DNA TGTGCCAGCAGGGACAGGGGCACCTTATCCTACAATGAGCAGTTCTTC. As protein: CASRDRGTLSYNEQFF.

V is TRBV28 and J is TRBJ2-4; either TRBD1 or TRBD2 may fit D (5 bases each). With 5 bases removed from V and 5 bases from J, the gap between germline ends came to 22 bases. Germline CDR1 is MDHEN and CDR2 is SYDVKM. This CDR3 is 17 amino acids long. In nucleotides, the CDR3 is TGTGCCAGCAGTCCCCAAGACATCCCCAGGGACCAAAACATTCAGTACTTC. Protein product: CASSPQDIPRDQNIQYF.

This clonotype was detected only a few times. The chain joins TRBV29-1 to TRBJ1-1; TRBD1 aligns across 8 bases. The V and J ends lost 1 base and 5 bases, in that order; junction bases with no gene match: 6. Germline V lookup: CDR1 SQVTM, CDR2 ANQGSEA. The CDR3 extends over 14 amino acids. Written as DNA, the CDR3 is TGCAGCGTTGAAGGGCAACAGGGGGGGACTGAAGCTTTCTTT. Amino acid sequence: CSVEGQQGGTEAFF.

J is TRBJ1-4 and V is TRBV7-9; a weak D match, TRBD1 (5 bases). V lost 4 bases and J lost 4, with 10 bases in between. Germline-derived CDR1 and CDR2 are SEHNR and FQNEAQ (reference sequence). This CDR3 spans 14 amino acids. The CDR3 spells CASSSRQFNEKLFF. CDR3 DNA sequence: TGTGCCAGCAGCTCCCGACAGTTTAATGAAAAACTGTTTTTT.

About this clonotype itself: The junction departs from the called germline gene at one end, perhaps through a read error. The chain links TRBV11-3 to TRBJ2-3, with a possible D match to TRBD1 (5 bases). This CDR3 is 15 amino acids long. Germline loops: CDR1 SGHNT, CDR2 YENEEA. The CDR3 loop reads CASSRSWGYTDTQCF. The CDR3 DNA sequence: TGTGCCAGCAGCCGAAGTTGGGGCTACACAGATACGCAGTGTTTT. Full variable domain (remainder filled in from reference TRBV11-3 and TRBJ2-3): EAGVVQSPRYKIIEKKQPVAFWCNPISGHNTLYWYLQNLGQGPELLIRYENEEAVDDSQLPKDRFSAERLKGVDSTLKIQPAELGDSAVYLCASSRSWGYTDTQCFGPGTRLTVL.